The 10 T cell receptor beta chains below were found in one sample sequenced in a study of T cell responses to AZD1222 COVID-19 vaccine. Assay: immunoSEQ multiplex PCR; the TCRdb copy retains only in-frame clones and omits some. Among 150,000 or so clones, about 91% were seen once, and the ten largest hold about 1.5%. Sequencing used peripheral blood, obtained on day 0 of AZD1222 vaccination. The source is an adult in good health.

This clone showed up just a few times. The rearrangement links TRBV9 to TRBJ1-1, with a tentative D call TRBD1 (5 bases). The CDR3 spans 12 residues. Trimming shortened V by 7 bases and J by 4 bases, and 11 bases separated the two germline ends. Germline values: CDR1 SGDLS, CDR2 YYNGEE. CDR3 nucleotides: TGTGCCAGCTCACAGGCGTCCACTGAAGCTTTCTTT. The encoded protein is CASSQASTEAFF.

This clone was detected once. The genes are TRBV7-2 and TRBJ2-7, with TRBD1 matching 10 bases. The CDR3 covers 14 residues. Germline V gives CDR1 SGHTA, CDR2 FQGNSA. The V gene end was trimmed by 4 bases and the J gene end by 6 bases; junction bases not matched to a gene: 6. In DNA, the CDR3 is TGTGCCAGCAGCTACGGACAGGGGGGAGGCGAGCAGTACTTC. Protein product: CASSYGQGGGEQYF.

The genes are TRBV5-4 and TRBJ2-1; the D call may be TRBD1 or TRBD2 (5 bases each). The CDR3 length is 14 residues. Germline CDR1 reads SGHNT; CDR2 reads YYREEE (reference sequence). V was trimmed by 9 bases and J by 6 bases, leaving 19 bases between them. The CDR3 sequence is CANTDSRGSNEQFF. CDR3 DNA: TGTGCCAACACCGACAGTCGGGGCAGCAATGAGCAGTTCTTC. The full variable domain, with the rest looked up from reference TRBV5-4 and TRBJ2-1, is ETGVTQSPTHLIKTRGQQVTLRCSSQSGHNTVSWYQQALGQGPQFIFQYYREEENGRGNFPPRFSGLQFPNYSSELNVNALELDDSALYLCANTDSRGSNEQFFGPGTRLTVL.

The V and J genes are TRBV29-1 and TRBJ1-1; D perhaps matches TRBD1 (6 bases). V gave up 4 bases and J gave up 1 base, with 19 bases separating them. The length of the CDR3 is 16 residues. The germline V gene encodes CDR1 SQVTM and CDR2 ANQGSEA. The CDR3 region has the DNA TGCAGCGTTGTAAGTCCCAGGGGAGGGGGGAACACTGAAGCTTTCTTT. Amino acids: CSVVSPRGGGNTEAFF.

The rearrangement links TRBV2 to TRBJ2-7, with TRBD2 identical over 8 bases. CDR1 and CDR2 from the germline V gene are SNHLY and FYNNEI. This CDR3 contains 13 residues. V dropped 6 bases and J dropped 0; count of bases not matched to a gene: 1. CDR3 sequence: CASRSGSSYEQYF. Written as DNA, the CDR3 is TGTGCCAGCAGAAGCGGGAGCTCCTACGAGCAGTACTTC.

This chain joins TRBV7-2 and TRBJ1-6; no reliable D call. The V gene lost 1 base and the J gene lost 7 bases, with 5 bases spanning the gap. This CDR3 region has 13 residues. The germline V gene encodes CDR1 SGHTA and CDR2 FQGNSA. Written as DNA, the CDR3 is TGTGCCAGCAGCTTAGGACCAAATTCACCCCTCCACTTT. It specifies CASSLGPNSPLHF. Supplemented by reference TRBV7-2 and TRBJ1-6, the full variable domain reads GAGVSQSPSNKVTEKGKDVELRCDPISGHTALYWYRQSLGQGLEFLIYFQGNSAPDKSGLPSDRFSAERTGGSVSTLTIQRTQQEDSAVYLCASSLGPNSPLHFGNGTRLTVT.

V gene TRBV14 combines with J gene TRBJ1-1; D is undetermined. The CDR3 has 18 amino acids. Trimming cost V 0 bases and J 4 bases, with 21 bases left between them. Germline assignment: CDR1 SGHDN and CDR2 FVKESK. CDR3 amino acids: CASSQDPGLSTASTEAFF. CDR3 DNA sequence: TGTGCCAGCAGCCAAGATCCCGGACTCTCGACGGCGAGCACTGAAGCTTTCTTT.

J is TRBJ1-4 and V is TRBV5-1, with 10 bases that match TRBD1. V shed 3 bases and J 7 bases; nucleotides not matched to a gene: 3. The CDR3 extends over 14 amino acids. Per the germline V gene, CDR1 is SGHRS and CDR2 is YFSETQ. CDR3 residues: CASSSGQGGEKLFF. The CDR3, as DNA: TGCGCCAGCAGCTCAGGACAGGGGGGTGAAAAACTGTTTTTT.

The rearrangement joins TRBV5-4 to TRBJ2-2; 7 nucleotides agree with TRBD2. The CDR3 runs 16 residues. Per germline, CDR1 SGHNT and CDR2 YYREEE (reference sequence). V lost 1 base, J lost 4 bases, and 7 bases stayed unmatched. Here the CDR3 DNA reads TGTGCCAGCAGCTTGTTCGGGAGGAGTCGCACCGGGGAGCTGTTTTTT. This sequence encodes CASSLFGRSRTGELFF.

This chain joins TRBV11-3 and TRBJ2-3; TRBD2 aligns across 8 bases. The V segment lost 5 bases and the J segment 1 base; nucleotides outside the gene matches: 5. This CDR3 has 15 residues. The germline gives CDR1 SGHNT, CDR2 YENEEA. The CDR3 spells CASSQETSGTDTQYF. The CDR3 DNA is TGTGCCAGCAGCCAAGAGACTAGCGGCACAGATACGCAGTATTTT.